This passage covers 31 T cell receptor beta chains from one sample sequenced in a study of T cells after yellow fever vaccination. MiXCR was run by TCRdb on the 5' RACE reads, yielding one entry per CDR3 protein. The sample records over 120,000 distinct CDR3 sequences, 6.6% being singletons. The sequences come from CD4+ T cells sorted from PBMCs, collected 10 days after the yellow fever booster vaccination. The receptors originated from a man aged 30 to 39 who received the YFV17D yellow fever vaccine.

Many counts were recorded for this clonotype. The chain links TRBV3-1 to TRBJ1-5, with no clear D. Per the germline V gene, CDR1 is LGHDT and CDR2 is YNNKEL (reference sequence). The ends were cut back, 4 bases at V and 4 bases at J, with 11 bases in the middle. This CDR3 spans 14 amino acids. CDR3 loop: CASSPASVNQPQHF. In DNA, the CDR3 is TGTGCCAGCAGCCCGGCTAGTGTTAATCAGCCCCAGCATTTT. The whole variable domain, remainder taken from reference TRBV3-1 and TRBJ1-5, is DTAVSQTPKYLVTQMGNDKSIKCEQNLGHDTMYWYKQDSKKFLKIMFSYNNKELIINETVPNRFSPKSPDKAHLNLHINSLELGDSAVYFCASSPASVNQPQHFGDGTRLSIL.

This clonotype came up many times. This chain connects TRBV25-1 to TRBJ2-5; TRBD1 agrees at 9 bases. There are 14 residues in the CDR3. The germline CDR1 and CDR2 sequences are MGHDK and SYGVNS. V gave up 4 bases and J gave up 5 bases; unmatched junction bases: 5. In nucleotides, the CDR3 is TGTGCCAGCAGTGTAACAGGGGGCTGGGAGACCCAGTACTTC. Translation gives CASSVTGGWETQYF. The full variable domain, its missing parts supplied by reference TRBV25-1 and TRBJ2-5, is EADIYQTPRYLVIGTGKKITLECSQTMGHDKMYWYQQDPGMELHLIHYSYGVNSTEKGDLSSESTVSRIRTEHFPLTLESARPSHTSQYLCASSVTGGWETQYFGPGTRLLVL.

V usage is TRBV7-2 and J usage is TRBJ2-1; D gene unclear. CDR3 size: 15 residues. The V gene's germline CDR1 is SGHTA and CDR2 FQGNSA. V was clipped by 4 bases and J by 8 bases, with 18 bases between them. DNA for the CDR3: TGTGCCAGCAGCTCCCGGACCAGGCTAGGCGATGAGCAGTTCTTC. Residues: CASSSRTRLGDEQFF.

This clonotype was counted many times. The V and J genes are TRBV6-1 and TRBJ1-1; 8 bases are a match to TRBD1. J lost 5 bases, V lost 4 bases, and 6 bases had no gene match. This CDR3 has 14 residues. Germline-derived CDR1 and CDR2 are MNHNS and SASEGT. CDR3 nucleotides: TGTGCCAGCAGTGTGGACAGGGTGGTTACTGAAGCTTTCTTT. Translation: CASSVDRVVTEAFF.

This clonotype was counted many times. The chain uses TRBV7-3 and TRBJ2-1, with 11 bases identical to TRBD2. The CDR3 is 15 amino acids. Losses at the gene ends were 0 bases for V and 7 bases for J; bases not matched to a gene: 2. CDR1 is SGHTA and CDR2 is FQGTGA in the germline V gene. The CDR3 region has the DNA TGTGCCAGCAGCTTAACGCCTAGCGGGAGGAATGAGCAGTTCTTC. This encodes CASSLTPSGRNEQFF.

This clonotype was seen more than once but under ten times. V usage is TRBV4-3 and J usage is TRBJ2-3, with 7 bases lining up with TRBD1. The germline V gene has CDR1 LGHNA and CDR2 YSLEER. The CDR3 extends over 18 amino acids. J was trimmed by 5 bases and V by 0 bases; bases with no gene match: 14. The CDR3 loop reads CASSQDPRTGPTGDTQYF. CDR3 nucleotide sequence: TGCGCCAGCAGCCAAGATCCCAGGACAGGACCTACGGGAGATACGCAGTATTTT.

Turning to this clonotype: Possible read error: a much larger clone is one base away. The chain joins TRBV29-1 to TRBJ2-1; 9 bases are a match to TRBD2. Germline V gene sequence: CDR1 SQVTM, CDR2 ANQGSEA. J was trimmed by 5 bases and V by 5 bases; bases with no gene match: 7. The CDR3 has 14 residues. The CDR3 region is CSVLGTSTNNEQFF. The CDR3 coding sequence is TGCAGCGTTTTAGGGACTAGCACCAACAATGAGCAGTTCTTC.

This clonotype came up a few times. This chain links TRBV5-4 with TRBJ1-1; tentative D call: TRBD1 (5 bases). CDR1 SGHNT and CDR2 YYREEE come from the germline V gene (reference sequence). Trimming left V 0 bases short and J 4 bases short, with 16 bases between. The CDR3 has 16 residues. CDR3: CASSLGGGRESTEAFF. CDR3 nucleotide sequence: TGTGCCAGCAGCTTGGGAGGTGGCAGGGAGAGCACTGAAGCTTTCTTT.

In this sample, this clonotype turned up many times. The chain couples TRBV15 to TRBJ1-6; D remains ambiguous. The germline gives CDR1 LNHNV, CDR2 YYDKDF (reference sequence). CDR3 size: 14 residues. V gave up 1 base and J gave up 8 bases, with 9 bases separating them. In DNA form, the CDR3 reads TGTGCCACCAGCAGAGCGGGCCGGGATTCACCCCTCCACTTT. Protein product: CATSRAGRDSPLHF.

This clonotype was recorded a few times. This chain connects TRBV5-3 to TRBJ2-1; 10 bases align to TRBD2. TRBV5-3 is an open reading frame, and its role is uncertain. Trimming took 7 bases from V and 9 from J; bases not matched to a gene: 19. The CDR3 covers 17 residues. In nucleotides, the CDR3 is TGTGCCAGACCACTAGCGGGATATGCGAGGGGGAGATGTGAGCAGTTCTTC. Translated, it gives CARPLAGYARGRCEQFF.

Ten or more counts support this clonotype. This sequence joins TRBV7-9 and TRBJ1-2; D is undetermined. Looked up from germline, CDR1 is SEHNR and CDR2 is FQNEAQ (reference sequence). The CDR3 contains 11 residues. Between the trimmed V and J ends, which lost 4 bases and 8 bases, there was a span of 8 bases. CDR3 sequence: CASSSGPGYTF. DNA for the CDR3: TGTGCCAGCAGCTCCGGGCCAGGCTACACCTTC.

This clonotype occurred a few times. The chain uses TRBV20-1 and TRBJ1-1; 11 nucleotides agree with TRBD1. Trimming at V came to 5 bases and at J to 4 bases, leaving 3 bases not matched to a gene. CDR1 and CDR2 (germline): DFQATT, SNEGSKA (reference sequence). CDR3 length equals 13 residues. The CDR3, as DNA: TGCAGTGCTCCCGGGACAGGGGGCACTGAAGCTTTCTTT. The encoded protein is CSAPGTGGTEAFF.

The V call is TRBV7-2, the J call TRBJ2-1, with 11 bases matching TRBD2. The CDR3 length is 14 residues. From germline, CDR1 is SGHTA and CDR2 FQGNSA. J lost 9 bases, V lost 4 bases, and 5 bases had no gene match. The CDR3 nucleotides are TGTGCCAGCAGCTCACTAGCGGGAGTACTTGAGCAGTTCTTC. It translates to CASSSLAGVLEQFF.

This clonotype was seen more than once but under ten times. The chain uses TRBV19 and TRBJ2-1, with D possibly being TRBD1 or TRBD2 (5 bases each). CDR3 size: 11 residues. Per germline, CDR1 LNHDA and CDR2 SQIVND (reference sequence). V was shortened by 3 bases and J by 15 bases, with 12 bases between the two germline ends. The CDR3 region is CASSMRDLSFF. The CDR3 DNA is TGTGCCAGTAGTATGAGGGACCTGTCGTTCTTC.

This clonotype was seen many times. The CDR3 sequence is CASSLDRQSTDTQYF. DNA of the CDR3: TGTGCCAGCAGCTTAGACAGACAGAGCACAGATACGCAGTATTTT. The V gene is TRBV7-2, the J gene TRBJ2-3; tentative D call: TRBD1 (5 bases). Trimming took off 1 base at V and 0 bases at J, with 8 bases between the two ends. The germline V gene has CDR1 SGHTA and CDR2 FQGNSA. This CDR3 comprises 15 residues. Based on the CDR3 plus reference TRBV7-2 and TRBJ2-3, the full variable domain is GAGVSQSPSNKVTEKGKDVELRCDPISGHTALYWYRQSLGQGLEFLIYFQGNSAPDKSGLPSDRFSAERTGGSVSTLTIQRTQQEDSAVYLCASSLDRQSTDTQYFGPGTRLTVL.

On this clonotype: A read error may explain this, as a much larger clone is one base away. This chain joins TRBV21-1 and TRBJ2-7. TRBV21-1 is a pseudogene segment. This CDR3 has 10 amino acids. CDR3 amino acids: CSSSKYEQYF. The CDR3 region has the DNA TGTTCCAGCAGCAAGTACGAGCAGTACTTC.

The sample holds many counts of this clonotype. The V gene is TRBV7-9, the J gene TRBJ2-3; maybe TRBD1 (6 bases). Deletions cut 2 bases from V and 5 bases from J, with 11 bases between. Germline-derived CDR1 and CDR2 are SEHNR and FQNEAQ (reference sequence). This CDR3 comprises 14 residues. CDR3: CASSLQGTIDTQYF. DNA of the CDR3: TGTGCCAGCAGCTTACAGGGGACCATAGATACGCAGTATTTT.

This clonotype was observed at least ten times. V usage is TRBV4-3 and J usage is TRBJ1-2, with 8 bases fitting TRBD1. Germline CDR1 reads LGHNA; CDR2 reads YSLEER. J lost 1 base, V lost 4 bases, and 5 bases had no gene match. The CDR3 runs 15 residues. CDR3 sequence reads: CASSPGQGGNYGYTF. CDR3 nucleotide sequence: TGCGCCAGCAGCCCAGGACAGGGCGGTAACTATGGCTACACCTTC.

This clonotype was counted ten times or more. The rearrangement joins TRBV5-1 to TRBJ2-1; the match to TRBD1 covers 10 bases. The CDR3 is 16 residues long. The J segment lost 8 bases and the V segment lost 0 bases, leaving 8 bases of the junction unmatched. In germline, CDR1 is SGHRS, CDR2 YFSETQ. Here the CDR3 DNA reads TGCGCCAGCAGCTTGGCCCCGGGACAGGGGAGCGATGAGCAGTTCTTC. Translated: CASSLAPGQGSDEQFF.

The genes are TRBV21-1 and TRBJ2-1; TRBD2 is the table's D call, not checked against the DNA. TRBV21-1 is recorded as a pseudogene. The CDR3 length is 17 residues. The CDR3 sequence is CASSKEWTSGSYNEQFF. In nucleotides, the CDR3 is TGTGCCAGCAGCAAAGAGTGGACTAGCGGGTCGTACAATGAGCAGTTCTTC.

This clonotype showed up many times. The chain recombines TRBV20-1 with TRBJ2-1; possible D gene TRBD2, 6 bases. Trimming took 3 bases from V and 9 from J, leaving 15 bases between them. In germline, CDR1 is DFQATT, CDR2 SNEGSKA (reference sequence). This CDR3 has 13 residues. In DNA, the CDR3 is TGCAGTGCTAGTCGTGGAGGGCCGAGTGAGCAGTTCTTC. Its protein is CSASRGGPSEQFF.

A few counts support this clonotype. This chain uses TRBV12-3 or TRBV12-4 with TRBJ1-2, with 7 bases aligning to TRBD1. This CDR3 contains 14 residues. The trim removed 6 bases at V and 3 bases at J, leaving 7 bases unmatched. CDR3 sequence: CASSRTGGYYGYTF. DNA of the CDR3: TGTGCCAGCAGCCGGACAGGCGGGTACTATGGCTACACCTTC.

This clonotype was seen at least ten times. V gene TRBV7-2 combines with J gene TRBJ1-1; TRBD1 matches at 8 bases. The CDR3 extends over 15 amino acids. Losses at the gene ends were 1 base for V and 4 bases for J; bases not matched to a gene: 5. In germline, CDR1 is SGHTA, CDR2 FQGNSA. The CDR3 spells CASSLVAGGRTEAFF. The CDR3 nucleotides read TGTGCCAGCAGCTTAGTGGCAGGGGGCCGCACTGAAGCTTTCTTT.

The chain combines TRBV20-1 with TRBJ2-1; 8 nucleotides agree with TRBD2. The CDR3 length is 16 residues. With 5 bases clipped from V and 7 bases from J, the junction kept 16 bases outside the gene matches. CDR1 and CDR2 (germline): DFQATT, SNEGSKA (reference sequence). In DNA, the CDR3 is TGCAGTGCTTCAATGATGGGGACTAGGAGTAATAATGAGCAGTTCTTC. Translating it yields CSASMMGTRSNNEQFF.

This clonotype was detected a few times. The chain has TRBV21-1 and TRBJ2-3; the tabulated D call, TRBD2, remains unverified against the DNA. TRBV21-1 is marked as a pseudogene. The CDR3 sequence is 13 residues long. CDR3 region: CASNIADTDTQYF. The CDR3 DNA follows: TGTGCCAGCAATATAGCGGACACAGATACGCAGTATTTT.

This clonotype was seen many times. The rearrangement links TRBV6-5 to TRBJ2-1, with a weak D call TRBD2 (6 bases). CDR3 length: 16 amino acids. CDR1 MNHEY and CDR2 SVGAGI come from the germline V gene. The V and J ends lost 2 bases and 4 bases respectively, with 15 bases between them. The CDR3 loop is CASSYGGEKVYNEQFF. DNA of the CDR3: TGTGCCAGCAGTTACGGCGGGGAAAAGGTGTACAATGAGCAGTTCTTC.

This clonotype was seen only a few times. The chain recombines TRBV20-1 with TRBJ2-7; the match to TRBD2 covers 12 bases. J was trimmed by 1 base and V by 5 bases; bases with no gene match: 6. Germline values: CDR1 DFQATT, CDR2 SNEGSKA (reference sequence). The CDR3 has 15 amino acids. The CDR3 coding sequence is TGCAGTGCTCCGAGGACTAGCGGGAAGTCCTACGAGCAGTACTTC. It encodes CSAPRTSGKSYEQYF.

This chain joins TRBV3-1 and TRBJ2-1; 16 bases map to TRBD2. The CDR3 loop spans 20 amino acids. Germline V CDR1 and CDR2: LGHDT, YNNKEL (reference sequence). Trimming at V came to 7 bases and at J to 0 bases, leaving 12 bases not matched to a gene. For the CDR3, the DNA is TGTGCCAGCATCTATGATCCGGGACTAGCGGGAGGGCCCTCCTACAATGAGCAGTTCTTC. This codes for CASIYDPGLAGGPSYNEQFF.

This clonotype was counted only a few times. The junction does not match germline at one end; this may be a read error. The CDR3: CSARDQNSGELFF. The CDR3, as DNA: TGCAGTGCTAGAGATCAGAACAGCGGGGAGCTGTTTTTT. The V gene is TRBV20-1, the J gene TRBJ2-2; D remains unclear. Germline assignment: CDR1 DFQATT and CDR2 SNEGSKA (reference sequence). The CDR3 loop spans 13 amino acids.

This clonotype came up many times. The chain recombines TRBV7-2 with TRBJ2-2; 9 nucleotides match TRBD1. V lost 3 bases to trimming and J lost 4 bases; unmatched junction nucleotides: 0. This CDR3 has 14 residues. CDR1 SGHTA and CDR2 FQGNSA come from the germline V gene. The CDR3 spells CASSLTGGTGELFF. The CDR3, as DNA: TGTGCCAGCAGCTTGACAGGGGGCACCGGGGAGCTGTTTTTT.

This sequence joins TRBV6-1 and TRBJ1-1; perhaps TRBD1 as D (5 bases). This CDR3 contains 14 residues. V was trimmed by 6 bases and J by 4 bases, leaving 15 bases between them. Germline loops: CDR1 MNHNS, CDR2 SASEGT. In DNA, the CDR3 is TGTGCCAGCAGGCAAAACAGGTTGAGCACTGAAGCTTTCTTT. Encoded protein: CASRQNRLSTEAFF.